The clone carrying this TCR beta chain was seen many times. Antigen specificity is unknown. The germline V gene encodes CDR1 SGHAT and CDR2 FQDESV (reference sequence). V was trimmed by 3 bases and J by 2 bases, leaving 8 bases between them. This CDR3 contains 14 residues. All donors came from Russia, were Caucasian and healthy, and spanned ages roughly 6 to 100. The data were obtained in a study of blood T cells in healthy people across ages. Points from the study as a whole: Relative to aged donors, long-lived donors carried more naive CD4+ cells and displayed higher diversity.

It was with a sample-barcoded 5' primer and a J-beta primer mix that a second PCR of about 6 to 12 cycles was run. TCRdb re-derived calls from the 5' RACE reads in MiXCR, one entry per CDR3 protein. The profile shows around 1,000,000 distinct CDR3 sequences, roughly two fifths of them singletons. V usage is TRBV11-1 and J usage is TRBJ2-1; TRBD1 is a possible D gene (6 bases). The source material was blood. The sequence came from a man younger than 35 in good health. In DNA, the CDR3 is TGTGCCAGCAGCTTCGGGACACCCTACAATGAGCAGTTCTTC. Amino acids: CASSFGTPYNEQFF.